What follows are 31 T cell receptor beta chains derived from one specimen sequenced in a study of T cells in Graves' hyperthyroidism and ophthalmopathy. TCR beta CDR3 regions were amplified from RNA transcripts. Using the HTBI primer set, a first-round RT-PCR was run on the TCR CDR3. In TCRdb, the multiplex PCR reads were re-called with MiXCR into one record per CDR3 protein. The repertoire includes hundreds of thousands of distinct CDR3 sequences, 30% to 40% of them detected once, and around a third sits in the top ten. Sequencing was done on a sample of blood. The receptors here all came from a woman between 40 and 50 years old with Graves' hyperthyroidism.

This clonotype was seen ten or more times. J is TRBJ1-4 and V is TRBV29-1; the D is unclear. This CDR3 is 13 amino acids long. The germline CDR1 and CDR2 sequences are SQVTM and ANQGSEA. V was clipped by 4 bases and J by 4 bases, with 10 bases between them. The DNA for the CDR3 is TGCAGCGTTGGCAGAAGCCTTAATGAAAAACTGTTTTTT. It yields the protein CSVGRSLNEKLFF.

Here the CDR3 reads CASSLAMDYYEQYF. Written as DNA, the CDR3 is TGTGCCAGCAGTTTAGCCATGGATTACTACGAGCAGTACTTC. The rearrangement links TRBV12-3 or TRBV12-4 to TRBJ2-7; no definite D call. The V end was cut by 0 bases, the J end by 3 bases, with 9 bases between. The CDR3 contains 14 residues.

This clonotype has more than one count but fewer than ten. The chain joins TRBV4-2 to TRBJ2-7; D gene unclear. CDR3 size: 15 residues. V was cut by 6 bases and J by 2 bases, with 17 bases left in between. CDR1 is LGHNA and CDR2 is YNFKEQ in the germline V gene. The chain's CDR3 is CASSPNPTPTYEQYF. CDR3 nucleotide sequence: TGTGCCAGCAGTCCGAATCCGACACCAACCTACGAGCAGTACTTC.

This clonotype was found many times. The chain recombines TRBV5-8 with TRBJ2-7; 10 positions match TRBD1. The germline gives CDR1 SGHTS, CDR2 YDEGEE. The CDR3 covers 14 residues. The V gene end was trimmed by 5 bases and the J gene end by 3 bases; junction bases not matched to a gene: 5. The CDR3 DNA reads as TGTGCCAGCAGTAGGGACAGGGGCCGCTACGAGCAGTACTTC. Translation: CASSRDRGRYEQYF.

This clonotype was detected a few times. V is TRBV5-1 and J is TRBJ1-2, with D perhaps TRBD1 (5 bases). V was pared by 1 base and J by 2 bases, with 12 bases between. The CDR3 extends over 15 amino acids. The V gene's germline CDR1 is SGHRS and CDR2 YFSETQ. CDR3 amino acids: CASSLSGHPNYGYTF. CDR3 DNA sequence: TGCGCCAGCAGCTTGAGTGGACACCCAAACTATGGCTACACCTTC.

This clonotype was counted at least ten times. Written as DNA, the CDR3 is TGTGCCAGCAGTCGAACAGGTTCCGGCTACACCTTC. Protein: CASSRTGSGYTF. J is TRBJ1-2 and V is TRBV7-9, with a tentative D call TRBD1 (5 bases). CDR1 and CDR2 (germline): SEHNR, FQNEAQ (reference sequence). Trimming took off 6 bases at V and 8 bases at J, with 13 bases between the two ends. The CDR3 loop spans 12 amino acids.

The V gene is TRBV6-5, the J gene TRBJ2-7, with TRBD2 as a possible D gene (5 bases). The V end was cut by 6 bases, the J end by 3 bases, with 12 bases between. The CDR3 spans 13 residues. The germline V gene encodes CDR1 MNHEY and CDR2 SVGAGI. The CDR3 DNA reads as TGTGCCAGCAGGGACTTCGGAGGCTACGAGCAGTACTTC. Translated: CASRDFGGYEQYF.

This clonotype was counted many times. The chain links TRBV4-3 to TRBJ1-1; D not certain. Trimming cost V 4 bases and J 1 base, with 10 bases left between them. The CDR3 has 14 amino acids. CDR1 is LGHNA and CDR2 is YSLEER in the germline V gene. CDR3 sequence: CASSRTDTNTEAFF. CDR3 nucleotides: TGCGCCAGCAGCCGCACGGATACGAACACTGAAGCTTTCTTT.

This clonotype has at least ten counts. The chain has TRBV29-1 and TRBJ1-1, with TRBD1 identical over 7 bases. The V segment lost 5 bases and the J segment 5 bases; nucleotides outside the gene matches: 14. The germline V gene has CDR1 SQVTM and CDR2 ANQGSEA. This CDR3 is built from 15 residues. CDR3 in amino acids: CSVPSRGTGGTEAFF. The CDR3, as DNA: TGCAGCGTTCCAAGCAGGGGGACGGGCGGTACTGAAGCTTTCTTT.

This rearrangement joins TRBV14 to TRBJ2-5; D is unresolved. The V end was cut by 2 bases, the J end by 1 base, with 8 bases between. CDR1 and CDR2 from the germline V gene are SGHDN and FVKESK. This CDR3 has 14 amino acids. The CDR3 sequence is CASSQMGSQETQYF. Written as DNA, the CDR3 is TGTGCCAGCAGCCAAATGGGGTCCCAAGAGACCCAGTACTTC.

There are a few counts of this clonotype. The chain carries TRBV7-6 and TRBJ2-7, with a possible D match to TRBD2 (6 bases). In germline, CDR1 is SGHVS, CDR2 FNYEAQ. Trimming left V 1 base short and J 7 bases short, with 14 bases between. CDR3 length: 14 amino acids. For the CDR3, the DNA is TGTGCCAGCAGCTTAGGATTTACGGGGAGGGAGCAGTACTTC. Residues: CASSLGFTGREQYF.

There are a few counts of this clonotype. The CDR3 loop is CSADHGTVAQYF. In DNA form, the CDR3 reads TGCAGTGCGGATCATGGGACAGTGGCGCAGTATTTT. The chain has TRBV20-1 and TRBJ2-3; 7 nucleotides line up with TRBD1. This CDR3 contains 12 residues. Trimming cost V 6 bases and J 10 bases; bases outside gene matches: 10. The germline V gene has CDR1 DFQATT and CDR2 SNEGSKA (reference sequence).

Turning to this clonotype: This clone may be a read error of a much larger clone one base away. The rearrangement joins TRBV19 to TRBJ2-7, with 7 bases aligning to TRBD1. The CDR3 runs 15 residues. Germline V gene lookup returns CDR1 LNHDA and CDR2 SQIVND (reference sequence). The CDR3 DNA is TGTGTCAGTAGTATGCGCGAGACAGGGACCTACGAGCAGTACTTC. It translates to CVSSMRETGTYEQYF. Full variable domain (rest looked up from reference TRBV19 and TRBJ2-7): DGGITQSPKYLFRKEGQNVTLSCEQNLNHDAMYWYRQDPGQGLRLIYYSQIVNDFQKGDIAEGYSVSREKKESFPLTVTSAQKNPTAFYLCVSSMRETGTYEQYFGPGTRLTVT.

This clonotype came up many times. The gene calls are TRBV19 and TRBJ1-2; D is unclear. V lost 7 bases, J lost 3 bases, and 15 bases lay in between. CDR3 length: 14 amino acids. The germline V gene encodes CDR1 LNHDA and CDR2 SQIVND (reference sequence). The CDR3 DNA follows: TGTGCCAGTATCAACCCAGGTTCGGACTATGGCTACACCTTC. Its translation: CASINPGSDYGYTF.

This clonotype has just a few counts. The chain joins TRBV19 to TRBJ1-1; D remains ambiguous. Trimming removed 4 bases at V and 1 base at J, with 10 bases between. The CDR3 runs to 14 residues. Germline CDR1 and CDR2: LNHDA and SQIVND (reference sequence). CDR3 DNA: TGTGCCAGTAGTAGAATTGTACGGAACACTGAAGCTTTCTTT. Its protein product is CASSRIVRNTEAFF.

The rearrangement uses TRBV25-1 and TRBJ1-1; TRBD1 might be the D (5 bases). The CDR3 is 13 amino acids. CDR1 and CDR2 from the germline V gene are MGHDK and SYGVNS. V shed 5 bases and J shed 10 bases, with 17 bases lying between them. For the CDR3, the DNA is TGTGCCAGCAGTCTTACAGGTGGGGGATCAGCTTTCTTT. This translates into CASSLTGGGSAFF.

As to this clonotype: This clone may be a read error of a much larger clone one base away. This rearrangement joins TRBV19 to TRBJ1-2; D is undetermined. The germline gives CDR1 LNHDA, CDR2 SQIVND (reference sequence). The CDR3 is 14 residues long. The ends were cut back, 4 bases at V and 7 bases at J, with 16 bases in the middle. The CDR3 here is CASSTSTRWCGYTF. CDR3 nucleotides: TGTGCCAGTAGTACCTCGACGAGGTGGTGTGGCTACACCTTC.

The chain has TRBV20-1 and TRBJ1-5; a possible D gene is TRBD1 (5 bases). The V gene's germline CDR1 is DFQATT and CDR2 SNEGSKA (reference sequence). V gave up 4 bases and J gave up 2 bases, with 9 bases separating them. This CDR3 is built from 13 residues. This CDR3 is CSAMGEGNQPQHF. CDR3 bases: TGCAGTGCTATGGGGGAGGGCAATCAGCCCCAGCATTTT.

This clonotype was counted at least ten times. CDR3 DNA sequence: TGTGCCAGCAGTGTAGTTCCCGGACTTACTGAAGCTTTCTTT. Translating gives CASSVVPGLTEAFF. This rearrangement joins TRBV2 to TRBJ1-1, with D unresolved. The length of the CDR3 is 14 residues. V was clipped by 4 bases and J by 5 bases, with 14 bases between them. CDR1 is SNHLY and CDR2 is FYNNEI in the germline V gene.

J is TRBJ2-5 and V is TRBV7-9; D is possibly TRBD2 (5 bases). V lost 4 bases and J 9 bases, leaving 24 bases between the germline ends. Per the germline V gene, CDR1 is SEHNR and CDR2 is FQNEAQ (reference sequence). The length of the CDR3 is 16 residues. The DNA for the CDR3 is TGTGCCAGCAGCTACGACGTCGAGGGAAGCAATCAGCCCCAGTACTTC. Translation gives CASSYDVEGSNQPQYF. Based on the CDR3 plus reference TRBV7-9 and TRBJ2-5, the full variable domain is DTGVSQNPRHKITKRGQNVTFRCDPISEHNRLYWYRQTLGQGPEFLTYFQNEAQLEKSRLLSDRFSAERPKGSFSTLEIQRTEQGDSAMYLCASSYDVEGSNQPQYFGPGTRLLVL.

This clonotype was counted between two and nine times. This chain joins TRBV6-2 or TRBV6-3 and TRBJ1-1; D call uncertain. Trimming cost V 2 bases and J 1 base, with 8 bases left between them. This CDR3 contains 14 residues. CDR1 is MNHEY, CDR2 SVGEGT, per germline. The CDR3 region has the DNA TGTGCCAGCAGTTACAGGGTGTGGAACACTGAAGCTTTCTTT. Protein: CASSYRVWNTEAFF.

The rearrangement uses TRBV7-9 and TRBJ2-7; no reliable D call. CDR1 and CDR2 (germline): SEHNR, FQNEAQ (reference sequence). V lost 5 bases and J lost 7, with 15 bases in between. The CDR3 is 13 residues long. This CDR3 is CASSAKVIGEQYF. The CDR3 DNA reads TGTGCCAGCAGCGCAAAGGTGATTGGTGAGCAGTACTTC. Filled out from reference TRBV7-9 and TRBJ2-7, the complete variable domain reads DTGVSQNPRHKITKRGQNVTFRCDPISEHNRLYWYRQTLGQGPEFLTYFQNEAQLEKSRLLSDRFSAERPKGSFSTLEIQRTEQGDSAMYLCASSAKVIGEQYFGPGTRLTVT.

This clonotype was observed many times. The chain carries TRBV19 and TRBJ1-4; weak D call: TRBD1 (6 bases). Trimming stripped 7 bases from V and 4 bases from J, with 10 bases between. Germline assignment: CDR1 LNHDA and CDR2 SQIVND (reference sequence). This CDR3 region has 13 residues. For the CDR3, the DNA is TGTGCCAGTACTGGACAGCATAATGAAAAACTGTTTTTT. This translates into CASTGQHNEKLFF. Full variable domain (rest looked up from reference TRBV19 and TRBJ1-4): DGGITQSPKYLFRKEGQNVTLSCEQNLNHDAMYWYRQDPGQGLRLIYYSQIVNDFQKGDIAEGYSVSREKKESFPLTVTSAQKNPTAFYLCASTGQHNEKLFFGSGTQLSVL.

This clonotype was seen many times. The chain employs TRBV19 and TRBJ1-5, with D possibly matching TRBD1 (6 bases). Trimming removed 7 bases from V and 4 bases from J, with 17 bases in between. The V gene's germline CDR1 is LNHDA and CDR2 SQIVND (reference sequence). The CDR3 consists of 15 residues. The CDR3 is CASNRVDSWNQPQHF. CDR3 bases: TGTGCCAGTAACAGGGTGGACAGTTGGAATCAGCCCCAGCATTTT. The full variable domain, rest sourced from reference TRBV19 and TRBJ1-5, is DGGITQSPKYLFRKEGQNVTLSCEQNLNHDAMYWYRQDPGQGLRLIYYSQIVNDFQKGDIAEGYSVSREKKESFPLTVTSAQKNPTAFYLCASNRVDSWNQPQHFGDGTRLSIL.

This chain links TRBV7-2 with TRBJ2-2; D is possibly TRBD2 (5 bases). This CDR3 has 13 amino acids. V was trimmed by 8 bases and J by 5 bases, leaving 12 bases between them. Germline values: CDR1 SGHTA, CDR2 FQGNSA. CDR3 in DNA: TGTGCCAGCTCACAGCCGGGGACCGGGGAGCTGTTTTTT. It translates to CASSQPGTGELFF.

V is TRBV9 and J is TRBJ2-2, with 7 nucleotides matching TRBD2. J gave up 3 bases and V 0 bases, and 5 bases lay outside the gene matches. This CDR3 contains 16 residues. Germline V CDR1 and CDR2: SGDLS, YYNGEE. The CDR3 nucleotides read TGTGCCAGCAGCGTAGTCCAGGGAGGGGACACCGGGGAGCTGTTTTTT. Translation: CASSVVQGGDTGELFF.

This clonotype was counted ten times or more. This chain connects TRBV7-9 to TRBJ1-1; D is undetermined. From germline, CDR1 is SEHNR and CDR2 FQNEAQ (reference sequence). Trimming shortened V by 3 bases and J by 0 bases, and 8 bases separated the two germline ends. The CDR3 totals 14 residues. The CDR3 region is CASSFAELNTEAFF. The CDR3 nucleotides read TGTGCCAGCAGCTTTGCAGAATTGAACACTGAAGCTTTCTTT.

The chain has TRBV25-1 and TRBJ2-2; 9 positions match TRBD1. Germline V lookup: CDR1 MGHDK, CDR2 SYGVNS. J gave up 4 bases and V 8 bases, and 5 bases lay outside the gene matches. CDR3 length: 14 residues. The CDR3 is CASGTGQGTGELFF. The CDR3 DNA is TGTGCCAGCGGGACAGGGCAGGGCACCGGGGAGCTGTTTTTT.

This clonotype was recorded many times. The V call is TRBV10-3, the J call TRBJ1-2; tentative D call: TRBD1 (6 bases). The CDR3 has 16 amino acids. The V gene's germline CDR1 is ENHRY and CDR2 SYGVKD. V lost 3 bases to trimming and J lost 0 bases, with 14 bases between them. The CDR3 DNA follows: TGTGCCATCAGTGAATGGGGGGCGAATGCTAACTATGGCTACACCTTC. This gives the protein CAISEWGANANYGYTF.

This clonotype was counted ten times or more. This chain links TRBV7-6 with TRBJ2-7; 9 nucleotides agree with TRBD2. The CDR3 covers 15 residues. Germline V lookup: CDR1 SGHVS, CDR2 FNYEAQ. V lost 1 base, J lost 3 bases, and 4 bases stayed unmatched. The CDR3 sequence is CASSLDQREVYEQYF. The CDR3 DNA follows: TGTGCCAGCAGCTTAGATCAGCGGGAGGTCTACGAGCAGTACTTC.

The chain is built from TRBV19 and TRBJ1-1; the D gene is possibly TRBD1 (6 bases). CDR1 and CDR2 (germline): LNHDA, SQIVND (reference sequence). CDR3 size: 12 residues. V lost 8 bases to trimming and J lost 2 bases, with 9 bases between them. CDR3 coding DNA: TGTGCCAGTGAACAGGGTAACACTGAAGCTTTCTTT. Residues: CASEQGNTEAFF.